A selection of T cell receptor beta chains follows, all from one sample in a study of blood T cell repertoires in COVID-19. Libraries were prepared by immunoSEQ multiplex PCR; TCRdb keeps only in-frame clonotypes and omits some of them. The sample yields about 200,000 clones, about 90% seen once. The sequenced sample was peripheral blood. The receptors stem from a man aged 55 to 70 with active or convalescent COVID-19. The CDR3 runs from the conserved cysteine through the conserved F or W. A D gene is named only where the DNA matches it firmly. The size of a clone is reported for some rows only, either as once, few or many, or as a class for expanded clones.

TRBJ2-7,TRBD1,TRBV5-1,-,TGCGCCAGCAGCCTCCCGGGACAGGGGGCCGGTTCCGAGCAGTACTTC,CASSLPGQGAGSEQYF
TRBJ1-3,-,TRBV11-2,-,TGTGCCACCGCTCACCCGAGCTCTGGAAACACCATATATTTT,CATAHPSSGNTIYF
TRBJ2-1,-,TRBV5-1,-,TGCGCCAGCAGCTTACAGGGTGAAAACAATGAGCAGTTCTTC,CASSLQGENNEQFF
TRBJ1-1,-,TRBV6-6,once,TGTGCCACTTCAGGGGCGAAGGGCACTGAAGCTTTCTTT,CATSGAKGTEAFF
TRBJ2-7,-,TRBV12-5,-,TGTGCTAGTGGTCCTACCGGAGGGGGGGGGCCTAGCTCCTACGAGCAGTACTTC,CASGPTGGGGPSSYEQYF
TRBJ2-1,TRBD1,TRBV7-9,-,TGTGCCAGCAACCACCCTGTAAGGGGGCGTGTAATTGGAAACAATGAGCAGTTCTTC,CASNHPVRGRVIGNNEQFF
TRBJ2-7,-,TRBV21-1,-,TGTGCCAGCAGCACGAGGACACGATTTTACGAGCAGTACTTC,CASSTRTRFYEQYF
TRBJ1-6,-,TRBV2,-,TGTGCCAGCAGTGAACAGTATAATTCACCCCTCCACTTT,CASSEQYNSPLHF
TRBJ2-7,-,TRBV4-2,-,TGTGCCAGCAGCCAAGATTCGGGGATTTCACTATCCTACGAGCAGTACTTC,CASSQDSGISLSYEQYF
TRBJ1-6,-,TRBV4-1,-,TGCGCCAGCAGCCAAGAATTTGGGCCAAATAATTCACCCCTCCACTTT,CASSQEFGPNNSPLHF
TRBJ1-1,-,TRBV12-3/TRBV12-4,-,TGTGCCAGCAGTTCGATGCAGGCTGAAGCTTTCTTT,CASSSMQAEAFF
TRBJ1-1,-,TRBV3-1/TRBV3-2,-,TGTGCCAGCAGCCAAGTTCCGGGGTCGGCTTTCTTT,CASSQVPGSAFF
TRBJ2-7,-,TRBV28,-,TGTGCCAGCAGTTCAGCCTACGAGCAGTACTTC,CASSSAYEQYF
TRBJ2-2,TRBD2,TRBV9,-,TGTGCCAGCAGCGTGATCCTAGCGGGGGGCACCGGGGAGCTGTTTTTT,CASSVILAGGTGELFF
TRBJ2-7,TRBD1,TRBV9,-,TGTGCCAGCAGCGTAGAGCCAGGGGGTTACGAGCAGTACTTC,CASSVEPGGYEQYF
TRBJ2-1,TRBD2,TRBV19,once,TGTGCCAGTAGTCCCGGGAGTGGCGGGGGTGATGAGCAGTTCTTC,CASSPGSGGGDEQFF